The clone carrying this TCR beta chain was seen once. The target antigen is unknown. Primers included in the PCR were 60 Vbeta and 13 Jbeta primers. Sequenced by immunoSEQ multiplex PCR; TCRdb stores in-frame clones only, minus some. The sample contains approximately 96,000 clones, around two thirds of which appear only once. These data come from a study of cytomegalovirus exposure and HLA in healthy donors. The study, taken as a whole, reports: Later, an analysis showed that TCR beta chains associated with HLA were more clonally expanded than others that were equally common.

This CDR3 is 16 amino acids long. Unmatched junction bases numbered 13, after V lost 8 bases and J lost 4 bases. Germline CDR1 and CDR2: MNHEY and SMNVEV (reference sequence). The clonotype was recovered from a male donor in good health and CMV-seronegative. The chain combines TRBV27 with TRBJ2-7; 11 positions agree with TRBD1. Input material: PBMCs. CDR3 region: CASVRAPGQGVYEQYF. CDR3 sequence (DNA): TGTGCCAGCGTGAGGGCCCCGGGACAGGGGGTGTACGAGCAGTACTTC.